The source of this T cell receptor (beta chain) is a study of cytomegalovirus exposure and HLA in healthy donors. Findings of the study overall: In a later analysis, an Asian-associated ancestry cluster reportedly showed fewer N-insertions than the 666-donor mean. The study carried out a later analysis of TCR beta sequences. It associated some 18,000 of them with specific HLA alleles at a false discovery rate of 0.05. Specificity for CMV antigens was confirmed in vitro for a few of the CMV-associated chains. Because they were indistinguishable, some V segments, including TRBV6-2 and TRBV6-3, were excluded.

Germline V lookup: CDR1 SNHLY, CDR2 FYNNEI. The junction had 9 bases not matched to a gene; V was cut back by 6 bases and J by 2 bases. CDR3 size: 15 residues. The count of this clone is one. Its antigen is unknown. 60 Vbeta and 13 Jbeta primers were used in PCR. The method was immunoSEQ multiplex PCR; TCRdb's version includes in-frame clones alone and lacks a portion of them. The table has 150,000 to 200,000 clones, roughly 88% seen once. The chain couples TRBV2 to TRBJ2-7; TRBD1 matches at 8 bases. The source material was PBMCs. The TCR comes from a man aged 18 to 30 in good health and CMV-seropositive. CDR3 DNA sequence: TGTGCCAGCAGGGAGAGACAGGGGCCTCCCTACGAGCAGTACTTC. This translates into CASRERQGPPYEQYF. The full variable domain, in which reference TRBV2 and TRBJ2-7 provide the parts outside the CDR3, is EPEVTQTPSHQVTQMGQEVILRCVPISNHLYFYWYRQILGQKVEFLVSFYNNEISEKSEIFDDQFSVERPDGSNFTLKIRSTKLEDSAMYFCASRERQGPPYEQYFGPGTRLTVT.